Listed here is a single T cell receptor beta chain. The protocol was immunoSEQ multiplex PCR, while the TCRdb copy is restricted to in-frame clones and leaves out a portion. The sample has 130,000 or so clones, around 85% seen once. V was clipped by 5 bases and J by 0 bases; unmatched bases: 5. This CDR3 is 16 amino acids long. The V gene's germline CDR1 is ENHRY and CDR2 SYGVKD. This entry is derived from a study of PD-L1 blockade in urothelial cancer. The sample's time point: pretreatment peripheral blood. The material sequenced was PBMCs, taken around atezolizumab (anti-PD-L1) treatment. The chain carries TRBV10-3 and TRBJ2-2; 8 bases match TRBD2. The clonotype was recovered from a man aged 45-65 years with urothelial cancer. CDR3 region: CAISRSGGSNTGELFF. CDR3 nucleotide sequence: TGTGCCATCAGTCGGAGCGGGGGATCGAACACCGGGGAGCTGTTTTTT.